This TCR beta chain comes out of a study of naive and memory T cell subsets. Study conclusions and caveats: Clonotypes here are unpaired alpha or beta chain sequences.

An equimolar mix of two oligonucleotides served as the beta constant-region primer for TRBC1 and TRBC2. TCRdb independently ran MiXCR on the UMI-ligation and nested PCR reads; one entry per CDR3 protein. The sample yields some 100,000 distinct CDR3 sequences, around 7% seen once. The CDR3 has 14 amino acids. V gave up 4 bases and J gave up 4 bases; unmatched junction bases: 5. This clonotype was seen at least ten times. Antigen: not known. The chain combines TRBV12-3 or TRBV12-4 with TRBJ2-7; TRBD2 matches at 9 bases. The sequenced material came from central memory CD4+ T cells from blood. The sequence derives from a human donor in good health. CDR3 protein: CASSSREGLYEQYF. CDR3 coding DNA: TGTGCCAGCAGTTCGCGGGAGGGCCTATACGAGCAGTACTTC.